The source of this T cell receptor beta chain is a study of early T cells in non-severe SARS-CoV-2 infection. Study at large: Sequencing of bulk RNA from unsorted whole blood was done, without chain pairing.

With regard to this clonotype: Its antigen is still unknown.

Notes on the study in general: Using VDJdb, the matching emphasized anti-spike CD8 responses while missing private and CD4 specificities.

The TCR library protocol was used to attach unique molecular identifiers. These identifiers were attached to individual cDNA molecules. From the 5' RACE reads, TCRdb called clonotypes with MiXCR, one entry per CDR3 protein. The profile shows approximately 120,000 distinct CDR3 sequences, 15% of them singletons. Germline lookup yields CDR1 SNHLY and CDR2 FYNNEI. With 5 bases clipped from V and 4 bases from J, the junction kept 8 bases outside the gene matches. The CDR3 runs to 15 residues. The rearrangement joins TRBV2 to TRBJ2-3, with 8 bases fitting TRBD2. The sequenced material came from whole blood. This sequence was found in an adult who was a healthcare worker with PCR-confirmed SARS-CoV-2 infection or an uninfected control (not recorded which). CDR3 in DNA: TGTGCCAGCAGTTCCTTAGCGGGGTGGTCAGATACGCAGTATTTT. Protein sequence: CASSSLAGWSDTQYF.